The 8 T cell receptor beta chains below all came from one sample that was sequenced in a study of cytomegalovirus exposure and HLA in healthy donors. Both 60 Vbeta primers and 13 Jbeta primers went into the PCR. Data came from immunoSEQ multiplex PCR; TCRdb stores just in-frame clones and leaves some out. Among about 140,000 clones listed, about 78% were seen once. Sequenced input: PBMCs. These receptors all come from a man between 18 and 29 years old in good health and CMV-seronegative.

The chain combines TRBV30 with TRBJ1-6; 7 nucleotides align to TRBD1. The V segment lost 3 bases and the J segment 9 bases; nucleotides outside the gene matches: 8. Germline values: CDR1 GTSNPN, CDR2 SVGIG (reference sequence). This CDR3 spans 14 amino acids. The CDR3 loop reads CAWRRQGVGSPLHF. The CDR3 nucleotides read TGTGCCTGGAGGCGACAGGGCGTAGGTTCACCCCTCCACTTT.

This chain links TRBV9 with TRBJ2-4; 7 nucleotides align to TRBD1. The V gene end was trimmed by 3 bases and the J gene end by 0 bases; junction bases not matched to a gene: 9. This CDR3 comprises 17 residues. Germline V gene lookup returns CDR1 SGDLS and CDR2 YYNGEE. The CDR3, as DNA: TGTGCCAGCAGCGGGGATGGGACAGCCCTAGCCAAAAACATTCAGTACTTC. It yields the protein CASSGDGTALAKNIQYF.

Of note for this clone: Relative to the germline gene, one junction end is altered; a read error may explain this. The V call is TRBV19, the J call TRBJ1-5; TRBD1 matches at 8 bases. CDR1 is LNHDA, CDR2 SQIVND, per germline (reference sequence). This CDR3 contains 15 residues. The CDR3 region is CASRDRTGFDQLQHF. The CDR3, as DNA: TGTGCCAGTAGGGATAGGACAGGGTTCGATCAGCTCCAGCATTTT.

The chain couples TRBV30 to TRBJ2-7; D may be TRBD2 (7 bases). The germline CDR1 and CDR2 sequences are GTSNPN and SVGIG (reference sequence). V dropped 5 bases and J dropped 4 bases, with 21 bases sitting between them. This CDR3 is 15 amino acids long. DNA of the CDR3: TGTGCCTGGGGGAATAAGGGAGGGGGAGGGTACGAGCAGTACTTC. It translates to CAWGNKGGGGYEQYF.

The gene calls are TRBV6-5 and TRBJ2-7, with TRBD1 identical over 7 bases. The germline V gene encodes CDR1 MNHEY and CDR2 SVGAGI. The ends lost 0 bases at V and 3 bases at J; junction bases unmatched: 2. This CDR3 contains 14 residues. The CDR3 DNA sequence: TGTGCCAGCAGTTACTCGGGACAGCGCTACGAGCAGTACTTC. This gives the protein CASSYSGQRYEQYF.

This clone was detected only a few times. The J gene is TRBJ1-2, the V gene TRBV5-4; 9 bases fit TRBD1. Germline V gene data show CDR1 as SGHNT and CDR2 as YYREEE (reference sequence). The CDR3 has 13 amino acids. After removal of 3 bases from V and 7 bases from J, the junction contained 4 bases not matched to a gene. Here the CDR3 DNA reads TGTGCCAGCAGCTCGGGACAGGGCGGTGGCTACACCTTC. Its protein is CASSSGQGGGYTF.

This clone appeared a single time. The rearrangement links TRBV28 to TRBJ2-7; 9 nucleotides agree with TRBD1. This CDR3 is built from 15 residues. Germline V gene lookup returns CDR1 MDHEN and CDR2 SYDVKM. With 5 bases clipped from V and 1 base from J, the junction kept 6 bases outside the gene matches. The CDR3 is CASSPTGTGSYEQYF. The CDR3, as DNA: TGTGCCAGCAGTCCTACCGGGACAGGGTCCTACGAGCAGTACTTC.

The chain has TRBV19 and TRBJ1-5, with 9 bases that match TRBD1. CDR1 LNHDA and CDR2 SQIVND come from the germline V gene (reference sequence). V trimming: 9 bases; J trimming: 4 bases; junction bases outside the gene matches: 10. CDR3 length: 15 amino acids. The CDR3 DNA reads as TGTGCCAGCCTTTCTCGGGGACAGGGAAATCAGCCCCAGCATTTT. Amino acid sequence: CASLSRGQGNQPQHF.